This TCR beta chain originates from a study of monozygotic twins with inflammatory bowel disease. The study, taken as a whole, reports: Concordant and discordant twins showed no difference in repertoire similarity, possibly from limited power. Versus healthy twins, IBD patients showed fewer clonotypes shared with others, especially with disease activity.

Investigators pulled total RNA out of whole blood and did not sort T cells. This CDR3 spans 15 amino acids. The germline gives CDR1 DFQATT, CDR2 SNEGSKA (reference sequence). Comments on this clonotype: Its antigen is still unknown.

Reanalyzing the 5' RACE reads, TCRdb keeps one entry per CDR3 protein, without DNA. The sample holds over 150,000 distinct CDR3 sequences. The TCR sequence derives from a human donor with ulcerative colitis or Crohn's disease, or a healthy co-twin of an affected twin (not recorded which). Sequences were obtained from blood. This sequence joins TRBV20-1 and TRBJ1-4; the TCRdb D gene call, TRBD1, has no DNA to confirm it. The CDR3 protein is CSARDGAGYGEKLFF.